Listed below are T cell receptor beta chains from one sample, sequenced in a study of fetal regulatory T cell absence and autoimmunity. Generated by immunoSEQ multiplex PCR, the TCRdb table keeps only in-frame clones and is missing some. The sample includes some 87,000 clones, 72% of them seen just once. Sample: pancreas tissue. The receptor set was obtained from a male donor with IPEX syndrome. Each CDR3 is given with its conserved first and last residue. Each record gives: clone size, D gene, J gene, V gene, CDR3 protein, CDR3 DNA. D genes are given only for firm matches. Expanded clones get a size class; other rows say once, few or many, or leave the size out.

size: NA; D: NA; J: TRBJ1-6; V: TRBV27; CDR3: CASSLEDPSSYNSPLHF; DNA: TGTGCCAGCAGTTTAGAGGACCCGAGCTCCTATAATTCACCCCTCCACTTT
size: NA; D: TRBD1; J: TRBJ2-7; V: TRBV6-5; CDR3: CASSYPGQGLF; DNA: TGTGCCAGCAGTTACCCGGGACAGGGTTTATTC
size: few; D: NA; J: TRBJ1-2; V: TRBV10-3; CDR3: CAISEYRDGYTF; DNA: TGTGCCATCAGTGAGTACAGGGATGGCTACACCTTC
size: NA; D: NA; J: TRBJ2-3; V: TRBV5-4; CDR3: CASSLSIGLLADTQYF; DNA: TGTGCCAGCAGCCTGAGTATTGGGCTCCTGGCAGATACGCAGTATTTT
size: few; D: NA; J: TRBJ1-5; V: TRBV4-1; CDR3: CASSPHTGSNQPQHF; DNA: TGCGCCAGCAGCCCACACACAGGGAGCAATCAGCCCCAGCATTTT
size: NA; D: NA; J: TRBJ2-3; V: TRBV13; CDR3: CASRSTSTDTQYF; DNA: TGTGCCAGCAGATCAACTAGCACAGATACGCAGTATTTT
size: NA; D: NA; J: TRBJ2-1; V: TRBV7-9; CDR3: CASSLGNEQFF; DNA: TGTGCCAGCAGCTTAGGGAATGAGCAGTTCTTC
size: NA; D: NA; J: TRBJ2-7; V: TRBV6-6; CDR3: CASSYSGLYEQYF; DNA: TGTGCCAGCAGTTACTCAGGGCTCTACGAGCAGTACTTC
size: NA; D: TRBD1; J: TRBJ1-2; V: TRBV5-6; CDR3: CASSLRDRVHGYTF; DNA: TGTGCCAGCAGCTTACGGGACAGGGTCCATGGCTACACCTTC
size: NA; D: NA; J: TRBJ2-2; V: TRBV11-3; CDR3: CASSFLNTGELFF; DNA: TGTGCCAGCAGCTTCCTGAACACCGGGGAGCTGTTTTTT
size: NA; D: TRBD2; J: TRBJ2-7; V: TRBV6-5; CDR3: CASSYSLAGVYEQYF; DNA: TGTGCCAGCAGTTACTCGCTAGCGGGAGTGTACGAGCAGTACTTC
size: once; D: TRBD2; J: TRBJ2-1; V: TRBV6-4; CDR3: CASSGDYLDHNEQFF; DNA: TGTGCCAGCAGTGGGGACTACCTGGACCACAATGAGCAGTTCTTC
size: NA; D: NA; J: TRBJ2-1; V: TRBV7-8; CDR3: CASSLVRLSYNEQFF; DNA: TGTGCCAGCAGCTTAGTTAGGCTCTCCTACAATGAGCAGTTCTTC
size: NA; D: NA; J: TRBJ2-3; V: TRBV4-1; CDR3: CASSLRERSTDTQYF; DNA: TGCGCCAGCAGCCTAAGGGAGCGGAGCACAGATACGCAGTATTTT
size: NA; D: NA; J: TRBJ1-3; V: TRBV4-3; CDR3: CASSQGLPGNTIYF; DNA: TGCGCCAGCAGCCAAGGACTTCCGGGAAACACCATATATTTT
size: NA; D: NA; J: TRBJ2-2; V: TRBV10-3; CDR3: CAISEFSTGELFF; DNA: TGTGCCATCAGTGAGTTTAGCACCGGGGAGCTGTTTTTT
size: NA; D: NA; J: TRBJ1-3; V: TRBV4-1; CDR3: CASSQDGPLTGSGNTIYF; DNA: TGCGCCAGCAGCCAAGATGGTCCCCTCACAGGCTCTGGAAACACCATATATTTT
size: NA; D: NA; J: TRBJ1-5; V: TRBV2; CDR3: CASGQPQPQHF; DNA: TGTGCCAGCGGACAGCCTCAGCCCCAGCATTTT
size: NA; D: TRBD1; J: TRBJ1-1; V: TRBV6-5; CDR3: CASSYGTGGRDTEAFF; DNA: TGTGCCAGCAGTTACGGAACAGGGGGTCGGGACACTGAAGCTTTCTTT
size: NA; D: NA; J: TRBJ2-7; V: TRBV5-1; CDR3: CASSLDRTYEQYF; DNA: TGCGCCAGCAGCTTGGACAGGACCTACGAGCAGTACTTC
size: NA; D: NA; J: TRBJ2-5; V: TRBV29-1; CDR3: CSGLRGTQETQYF; DNA: TGCAGCGGCCTGAGGGGTACTCAAGAGACCCAGTACTTC
size: NA; D: TRBD1; J: TRBJ2-7; V: TRBV7-6; CDR3: CASSFRQGGEQYF; DNA: TGTGCCAGCAGCTTTCGACAGGGCGGGGAGCAGTACTTC
size: NA; D: TRBD1; J: TRBJ1-6; V: TRBV27; CDR3: CASSLSDRAGKSPLHF; DNA: TGTGCCAGCAGTTTATCGGACAGGGCGGGGAAGTCACCCCTCCACTTT
size: NA; D: TRBD1; J: TRBJ1-1; V: TRBV11-2; CDR3: CASSPQGQGGTEAFF; DNA: TGTGCCAGCAGCCCACAGGGACAGGGTGGCACTGAAGCTTTCTTT
size: NA; D: NA; J: TRBJ2-6; V: TRBV14; CDR3: CASSPLESGANVLTF; DNA: TGTGCCAGCAGCCCCTTAGAGTCTGGGGCCAACGTCCTGACTTTC
size: once; D: NA; J: TRBJ1-3; V: TRBV23-1; CDR3: CASSQRGRPSYGNTIYF; DNA: TGCGCCAGCAGTCAAAGGGGACGGCCTAGTTATGGAAACACCATATATTTT
size: NA; D: TRBD2; J: TRBJ2-7; V: TRBV7-2; CDR3: CASSRAGLASYEQYF; DNA: TGTGCCAGCAGCCGAGCGGGACTAGCGTCCTACGAGCAGTACTTC
size: NA; D: NA; J: TRBJ2-3; V: TRBV15; CDR3: CATSRSGRGDTQYF; DNA: TGTGCCACCAGCAGATCGGGGCGGGGAGATACGCAGTATTTT
size: NA; D: NA; J: TRBJ1-6; V: TRBV4-1; CDR3: CASSRFPGPNNSPLHF; DNA: TGCGCCAGCAGCCGGTTCCCGGGACCCAATAATTCACCCCTCCACTTT
size: NA; D: NA; J: TRBJ2-1; V: TRBV2; CDR3: CASKEESSYNEQFF; DNA: TGTGCCAGCAAGGAAGAATCCTCCTACAATGAGCAGTTCTTC
size: once; D: NA; J: TRBJ1-2; V: TRBV5-5; CDR3: CASSLVAAESYGYTF; DNA: TGTGCCAGCAGCTTGGTGGCAGCGGAGTCCTATGGCTACACCTTC
size: NA; D: NA; J: TRBJ1-2; V: TRBV5-4; CDR3: CASSPTGSNYGYTF; DNA: TGTGCCAGCAGCCCCACAGGGTCCAACTATGGCTACACCTTC
size: NA; D: TRBD1; J: TRBJ2-3; V: TRBV6-5; CDR3: CASSYAGTGTDTQYF; DNA: TGTGCCAGCAGTTATGCCGGGACAGGCACAGATACGCAGTATTTT
size: NA; D: TRBD2; J: TRBJ2-2; V: TRBV11-3; CDR3: CASSLLAGGYTGELFF; DNA: TGTGCCAGCAGCCTCTTAGCGGGGGGGTACACCGGGGAGCTGTTTTTT
size: NA; D: NA; J: TRBJ2-7; V: TRBV4-1; CDR3: CASSQSEGVVYEQYF; DNA: TGCGCCAGCAGCCAATCAGAAGGGGTAGTCTACGAGCAGTACTTC
size: NA; D: NA; J: TRBJ2-1; V: TRBV7-8; CDR3: CASSLVHSANEQFF; DNA: TGTGCCAGCAGCTTAGTCCATTCGGCTAATGAGCAGTTCTTC
size: NA; D: TRBD2; J: TRBJ2-7; V: TRBV9; CDR3: CASSVAGTSGYEQYF; DNA: TGTGCCAGCAGCGTAGCCGGGACTAGCGGCTACGAGCAGTACTTC
size: NA; D: NA; J: TRBJ1-3; V: TRBV9; CDR3: CASSPQLGGASGNTIYF; DNA: TGTGCCAGCAGCCCCCAACTCGGGGGGGCCTCTGGAAACACCATATATTTT
size: NA; D: TRBD1; J: TRBJ2-3; V: TRBV6-6; CDR3: CASSYDRAGDTQYF; DNA: TGTGCCAGCAGTTACGACAGGGCGGGAGATACGCAGTATTTT
size: NA; D: NA; J: TRBJ1-2; V: TRBV11-3; CDR3: CASSLGIGNYGYTF; DNA: TGTGCCAGCAGCTTAGGAATAGGGAACTATGGCTACACCTTC